This TCR beta chain was identified in a study of beta chain features in type 1 diabetes. Overall study: Cell yields, age and gender were similar between patients and healthy donors.

Only one heparinised blood draw was taken per donor, and its volume averaged around 120 mL. About this clone itself: Its specificity is unknown.

Per the germline V gene, CDR1 is MGHRA and CDR2 is YSYEKL. The CDR3 consists of 14 residues. V lost 0 bases and J lost 7, with 10 bases in between. Reverse transcription of all isolated RNA meant that expressed TCRB transcripts were sequenced. Clones were read by immunoSEQ multiplex PCR, and TCRdb kept only the in-frame ones, dropping some. Of over 150,000 clones in the sample, approximately 7.8% are singletons; the top ten hold approximately 0.87%. Overall study results and limits: A greater similarity of naive, central memory and Treg TCRB repertoires was seen among patients than among healthy donors. For Type 1 diabetes patients, all four CD4+ subsets carried TCRB CDR3s that were moderately but significantly shorter.

The sample was central memory CD4+ T cells from blood. This rearrangement joins TRBV4-1 to TRBJ1-5; the D gene is possibly TRBD1 (5 bases). This clonotype originated in a woman aged 40-49 years with type 1 diabetes. For the CDR3, the DNA is TGCGCCAGCAGCCAAGATCGGGGGTGGCAGCCCCAGCATTTT. Translation: CASSQDRGWQPQHF.